The 2 T cell receptor beta chains reported below all come from one sample, sequenced in a study of pediatric ulcerative colitis. During colonoscopy, one to two rectal pinch biopsies were collected. Produced via immunoSEQ multiplex PCR; TCRdb's table is partial and in-frame only. The profile shows more than 10,000 clones, roughly 80% of them singletons. Sequencing was performed on gut tissue. Receptors were obtained from a boy aged 5-17 years who was a control in a study of pediatric ulcerative colitis.

There are a few counts of this clone. V and J are TRBV6-5 and TRBJ1-5; a possible D gene is TRBD1 (6 bases). Germline V gene lookup returns CDR1 MNHEY and CDR2 SVGAGI. This CDR3 spans 13 amino acids. Trimming removed 0 bases from V and 6 bases from J, with 6 bases in between. CDR3 sequence: CASSYSTGQPQHF. DNA for the CDR3: TGTGCCAGCAGTTACTCGACAGGTCAGCCCCAGCATTTT.

The chain recombines TRBV6-5 with TRBJ1-6; D gene unclear. The CDR3 extends over 15 amino acids. Trimming took 2 bases from V and 7 from J, leaving 12 bases between them. Germline CDR1 and CDR2: MNHEY and SVGAGI. The CDR3: CASSYGYQPNSPLHF. The CDR3 DNA reads as TGTGCCAGCAGTTACGGATACCAACCCAATTCACCCCTCCACTTT.